The next 24 T cell receptor beta chains were all read from a single sample in a study of blood T cell repertoires in COVID-19. TCRdb's table, derived via immunoSEQ multiplex PCR, lists solely in-frame clones and lacks some. This sample carries tens of thousands of clones, roughly 85% of them seen once, and the ten largest clones take 4.7%. The sequenced material came from peripheral blood. The source of these receptors is a human donor in a cohort sampled during active COVID-19.

This chain uses TRBV5-1 with TRBJ2-1; 8 nucleotides agree with TRBD2. Germline V gene lookup returns CDR1 SGHRS and CDR2 YFSETQ. The CDR3 is 15 amino acids. V dropped 1 base and J dropped 7; count of bases not matched to a gene: 7. The CDR3 DNA is TGCGCCAGCAGCTTGTTCGCGGGAGGCCAAAATGAGCAGTTCTTC. It translates to CASSLFAGGQNEQFF.

The V gene is TRBV5-3, the J gene TRBJ2-7; 9 nucleotides align to TRBD1. TRBV5-3 is an ORF, and what it does is uncertain. CDR3 size: 15 residues. J gave up 2 bases and V 5 bases, and 8 bases lay outside the gene matches. CDR3 coding DNA: TGTGCCAGAAGGAGGGACAGGGAAGAAACCTACGAGCAGTACTTC. Translation gives CARRRDREETYEQYF.

J is TRBJ1-1 and V is TRBV6-1; no definite D call. Trimming cost V 0 bases and J 5 bases, with 7 bases left between them. This CDR3 has 13 amino acids. Germline assignment: CDR1 MNHNS and CDR2 SASEGT. This chain's CDR3 is CASSEAYPTEAFF. In nucleotides, the CDR3 is TGTGCCAGCAGTGAAGCGTATCCGACTGAAGCTTTCTTT.

The chain is built from TRBV5-4 and TRBJ2-7; 9 nucleotides match TRBD1. V was clipped by 4 bases and J by 4 bases; unmatched bases: 9. Germline V gene lookup returns CDR1 SGHNT and CDR2 YYREEE (reference sequence). The CDR3 extends over 15 amino acids. The CDR3 region is CASSRTGQGLYEQYF. The CDR3 nucleotides are TGTGCCAGCAGCAGGACGGGACAGGGCCTATACGAGCAGTACTTC.

This clone was observed a single time. The CDR3 sequence: CAWSTTGGANSPLHF. In DNA, the CDR3 is TGTGCCTGGAGTACAACAGGGGGGGCGAATTCACCCCTCCACTTT. The rearrangement uses TRBV30 and TRBJ1-6, with 8 bases aligning to TRBD1. The germline V gene has CDR1 GTSNPN and CDR2 SVGIG (reference sequence). The V gene end was trimmed by 2 bases and the J gene end by 7 bases; junction bases not matched to a gene: 7. The CDR3 is made up of 15 amino acids.

The rearrangement links TRBV6-5 to TRBJ1-2; TRBD1 agrees at 8 bases. V trimming: 6 bases; J trimming: 4 bases; junction bases outside the gene matches: 4. The V gene's germline CDR1 is MNHEY and CDR2 SVGAGI. CDR3 size: 13 residues. The CDR3 loop is CASRPDRVYGYTF. CDR3 DNA: TGTGCCAGCAGACCGGACAGGGTCTATGGCTACACCTTC.

The genes are TRBV2 and TRBJ2-3, with 10 positions matching TRBD2. V was clipped by 3 bases and J by 5 bases; unmatched bases: 20. The germline V gene encodes CDR1 SNHLY and CDR2 FYNNEI. The CDR3 sequence is 20 residues long. DNA for the CDR3: TGTGCCAGCAGTGACTTCGGGACACGGAGCGGGAGGGCCCTCGGAGATACGCAGTATTTT. It specifies CASSDFGTRSGRALGDTQYF.

This chain uses TRBV18 with TRBJ2-5, with a possible D match to TRBD1 (5 bases). Per germline, CDR1 KGHSH and CDR2 LQKENI. Trimming cost V 3 bases and J 5 bases, with 10 bases left between them. CDR3 length: 13 residues. The CDR3: CASSPDISETQYF. In DNA, the CDR3 is TGTGCCAGCTCACCGGACATAAGTGAGACCCAGTACTTC.

This chain uses TRBV6-5 with TRBJ2-3, with D hard to call. The CDR3 runs to 15 residues. The germline V gene encodes CDR1 MNHEY and CDR2 SVGAGI. V was cut by 0 bases and J by 0 bases, with 7 bases left in between. CDR3 DNA sequence: TGTGCCAGCAGTTACTCGCAAGCGAGCACAGATACGCAGTATTTT. This encodes CASSYSQASTDTQYF.

A single count supports this clone. V and J are TRBV18 and TRBJ2-7, with D tentatively TRBD1 (6 bases). This CDR3 comprises 16 residues. CDR1 and CDR2 from the germline V gene are KGHSH and LQKENI. The V and J ends lost 5 bases and 0 bases respectively, with 17 bases between them. CDR3 in amino acids: CASSTTGRQASYEQYF. The CDR3 DNA is TGTGCCAGCTCAACCACCGGCCGACAGGCCTCCTACGAGCAGTACTTC.

The J gene is TRBJ2-5, the V gene TRBV5-8; D may be TRBD2 (5 bases). Germline CDR1 SGHTS, CDR2 YDEGEE. The CDR3 spans 12 residues. V lost 6 bases, J lost 5 bases, and 11 bases lay in between. CDR3 region: CASNQWRETQYF. Written as DNA, the CDR3 is TGTGCCAGCAACCAATGGAGGGAGACCCAGTACTTC.

This rearrangement joins TRBV27 to TRBJ2-2; 7 nucleotides align to TRBD2. The CDR3 spans 15 residues. V gave up 2 bases and J gave up 1 base; unmatched junction bases: 1. Per germline, CDR1 MNHEY and CDR2 SMNVEV (reference sequence). In nucleotides, the CDR3 is TGTGCCAGCAGTTTACTAGCGGTGAACACCGGGGAGCTGTTTTTT. This gives the protein CASSLLAVNTGELFF.

The V gene is TRBV6-2 or TRBV6-3, the J gene TRBJ2-3; 9 positions match TRBD2. There are 15 residues in the CDR3. CDR1 is MNHEY and CDR2 is SVGEGT in the germline V gene. J was trimmed by 0 bases and V by 8 bases; bases with no gene match: 6. CDR3 protein: CASRLSGRSTDTQYF. CDR3 bases: TGTGCCAGCCGCCTTAGCGGGAGAAGCACAGATACGCAGTATTTT.

On this clone: One junction end disagrees with the germline gene, perhaps due to a read error. This chain joins TRBV18 and TRBJ1-3; tentatively, D is TRBD1 (5 bases). The CDR3 runs to 15 residues. The V gene's germline CDR1 is KGHSH and CDR2 LQKENI. The DNA of the CDR3 is TGTGCCAGCTCGCCACAAGGGGTACTTGGAAACACCATATATTTT. Amino acid sequence: CASSPQGVLGNTIYF. Filled out from reference TRBV18 and TRBJ1-3, the complete variable domain reads NAGVMQNPRHLVRRRGQEARLRCSPMKGHSHVYWYRQLPEEGLKFMVYLQKENIIDESGMPKERFSAEFPKEGPSILRIQQVVRGDSAAYFCASSPQGVLGNTIYFGEGSWLTVV.

The chain employs TRBV18 and TRBJ1-3; 7 bases match TRBD1. The CDR3 loop spans 15 amino acids. Unmatched junction bases numbered 6, after V lost 1 base and J lost 6 bases. CDR1 is KGHSH, CDR2 LQKENI, per germline. CDR3 sequence: CASSPRQGGENTIYF. DNA of the CDR3: TGTGCCAGCTCACCACGACAGGGTGGGGAAAACACCATATATTTT.

The chain links TRBV9 to TRBJ1-4; TRBD1 matches at 7 bases. The CDR3 length is 14 residues. CDR1 is SGDLS, CDR2 YYNGEE, per germline. V lost 2 bases and J lost 4; bases outside the gene matches: 2. The CDR3 region is CASSVTGNNEKLFF. The CDR3, as DNA: TGTGCCAGCAGCGTGACAGGGAATAATGAAAAACTGTTTTTT.

The gene calls are TRBV11-2 and TRBJ2-7, with D possibly matching TRBD2 (5 bases). The V and J ends lost 0 bases and 5 bases respectively, with 14 bases between them. Looked up from germline, CDR1 is SGHAT and CDR2 is FQNNGV. This CDR3 region has 15 residues. CDR3 DNA sequence: TGTGCCAGCAGCTTAGATATGGTTGGGAGCCACGAGCAGTACTTC. This encodes CASSLDMVGSHEQYF.

This clone was seen only once. V usage is TRBV27 and J usage is TRBJ2-3, with D maybe TRBD1 (5 bases). Trimming cost V 3 bases and J 6 bases, with 13 bases left between them. The CDR3 is 14 residues long. Germline assignment: CDR1 MNHEY and CDR2 SMNVEV (reference sequence). CDR3 nucleotides: TGTGCCAGCAGTTTTTGGCAGGGCGTTGATACGCAGTATTTT. Amino acids: CASSFWQGVDTQYF.

The V gene is TRBV29-1, the J gene TRBJ2-1; 10 positions agree with TRBD2. CDR1 SQVTM and CDR2 ANQGSEA come from the germline V gene. This CDR3 is built from 15 residues. Germline trimming cut 7 bases from V and 4 bases from J; bases unmatched to any gene: 10. The CDR3 spells CSARLSGREYNEQFF. In nucleotides, the CDR3 is TGCAGCGCCCGGCTAAGCGGGAGGGAGTACAATGAGCAGTTCTTC.

This chain joins TRBV18 and TRBJ2-7; no clear D gene. Germline loops: CDR1 KGHSH, CDR2 LQKENI. The CDR3 runs 16 residues. V lost 2 bases, J lost 4 bases, and 18 bases lay in between. The CDR3 nucleotides are TGTGCCAGCTCACCAGGCCCAGATCCCTTGATATACGAGCAGTACTTC. Translating it yields CASSPGPDPLIYEQYF.

V usage is TRBV5-5 and J usage is TRBJ2-6; 8 positions agree with TRBD1. V dropped 4 bases and J dropped 2; count of bases not matched to a gene: 5. The V gene's germline CDR1 is SGHKS and CDR2 YYEKEE (reference sequence). The CDR3 is made up of 16 amino acids. The CDR3 DNA reads as TGTGCCAGCAGCAAGACAGGGGCCCCTGGGGCCAACGTCCTGACTTTC. Residues: CASSKTGAPGANVLTF. Filled out from reference TRBV5-5 and TRBJ2-6, the complete variable domain reads DAGVTQSPTHLIKTRGQQVTLRCSPISGHKSVSWYQQVLGQGPQFIFQYYEKEERGRGNFPDRFSARQFPNYSSELNVNALLLGDSALYLCASSKTGAPGANVLTFGAGSRLTVL.

The genes are TRBV3-1 (or the pseudogene TRBV3-2) and TRBJ1-5; 7 nucleotides line up with TRBD1. Trimming at V came to 1 base and at J to 10 bases, leaving 16 bases not matched to a gene. CDR3 length: 17 amino acids. The germline V gene has CDR1 LGHDT and CDR2 YNNKEL (reference sequence). The CDR3 DNA sequence: TGTGCCAGCAGCCAAGCCTTTAAAGGGACAGAAAATCTCCCCCAGCATTTT. It translates to CASSQAFKGTENLPQHF.

The V and J genes are TRBV7-3 and TRBJ2-1; possibly TRBD1 for D (5 bases). Germline V gene data show CDR1 as SGHTA and CDR2 as FQGTGA. Trimming took 3 bases from V and 10 from J, leaving 16 bases between them. The CDR3 contains 14 residues. As DNA, the CDR3 is TGTGCCAGCAGCTTTCAGGGCAGGTCCAGAGAGCAGTTCTTC. Protein: CASSFQGRSREQFF.

The chain links TRBV27 to TRBJ1-5; no firm D call. The germline V gene encodes CDR1 MNHEY and CDR2 SMNVEV (reference sequence). The CDR3 is 13 amino acids. V lost 7 bases to trimming and J lost 6 bases, with 13 bases between them. CDR3 sequence reads: CASKGSNSQPQHF. CDR3 nucleotides: TGTGCCAGCAAAGGGAGCAATTCTCAGCCCCAGCATTTT.